One sample yielded the 7 T cell receptor beta chains listed below, sequenced in a study of Ad26.COV2.S vaccination and SARS-CoV-2 variants (TCRdb year 2021). The library came from the immunoSEQ multiplex PCR assay. In its TCRdb copy, this immuneACCESS table keeps in-frame sequences only and misses some clones. Where compared with another copy, unresolved V genes explain less than half of these, and the others have no known cause. Counted in this sample were fewer than 150,000 clones; roughly 90% of them appeared once. The top ten clonotypes cover 4% to 6% of the sample. According to the study, the label for this sample's time point signals: individuals recovered from natural SARS-CoV-2 infection. The sample was peripheral blood, taken after recovery from COVID-19. The receptors were sampled from a human donor who had recovered from COVID-19.

The V and J genes are TRBV6-2 or TRBV6-3 and TRBJ2-6, with TRBD2 identical over 11 bases. Germline assignment: CDR1 MNHEY and CDR2 SVGEGT. This CDR3 comprises 18 residues. With 4 bases clipped from V and 2 bases from J, the junction kept 7 bases outside the gene matches. CDR3 sequence: CASSSLTLAGAGANVLTF. The CDR3 nucleotides read TGTGCCAGCAGTTCTCTTACACTAGCGGGGGCTGGGGCCAACGTCCTGACTTTC.

This chain uses TRBV19 with TRBJ1-2, with no clear D. V lost 3 bases and J 7 bases, leaving 9 bases between the germline ends. From germline, CDR1 is LNHDA and CDR2 SQIVND (reference sequence). The CDR3 spans 12 residues. The CDR3 loop is CASSMSYGGYTF. The CDR3 DNA is TGTGCCAGTAGTATGTCTTATGGTGGCTACACCTTC.

This clone has a handful of counts. V gene TRBV21-1 combines with J gene TRBJ1-3. TRBV21-1 is labeled a pseudogene. The CDR3 runs 16 residues. The DNA for the CDR3 is TGTGCCAGCAGCAAAGGAGGGGACCACTCTGGAAACACCATATATTTT. It yields the protein CASSKGGDHSGNTIYF.

This clone appeared once. V and J are TRBV5-6 and TRBJ1-5; D is perhaps TRBD1 (6 bases). From germline, CDR1 is SGHDT and CDR2 YYEEEE. Trimming pared 3 bases from V and 7 bases from J, leaving 14 bases between. This CDR3 contains 14 residues. This CDR3 reads CASSWRGVEQPQHF. Written as DNA, the CDR3 is TGTGCCAGCAGCTGGAGGGGGGTGGAACAGCCCCAGCATTTT. Full variable domain (missing parts from reference TRBV5-6 and TRBJ1-5): DAGVTQSPTHLIKTRGQQVTLRCSPKSGHDTVSWYQQALGQGPQFIFQYYEEEERQRGNFPDRFSGHQFPNYSSELNVNALLLGDSALYLCASSWRGVEQPQHFGDGTRLSIL.

V and J are TRBV19 and TRBJ2-3; no firm D call. Deletions cut 1 base from V and 5 bases from J, with 7 bases between. The CDR3 extends over 13 amino acids. Germline values: CDR1 LNHDA, CDR2 SQIVND (reference sequence). The CDR3 protein is CASSIAGGDTQYF. CDR3 nucleotides: TGTGCCAGTAGTATAGCGGGCGGAGATACGCAGTATTTT.

The chain carries TRBV4-3 and TRBJ1-2; D is ambiguous. The CDR3 contains 12 residues. CDR1 and CDR2 from the germline V gene are LGHNA and YSLEER. Trimming cost V 5 bases and J 7 bases, with 11 bases left between them. The chain's CDR3 is CASSASLGGYTF. The CDR3, as DNA: TGCGCCAGCAGCGCCTCTCTCGGTGGCTACACCTTC.

The V call is TRBV27, the J call TRBJ1-5, with a tentative D call TRBD1 (5 bases). Germline assignment: CDR1 MNHEY and CDR2 SMNVEV (reference sequence). The CDR3 runs 14 residues. V dropped 6 bases and J dropped 4 bases, with 13 bases sitting between them. The CDR3 loop reads CASRGTSRNQPQHF. In DNA, the CDR3 is TGTGCCAGCAGGGGGACCTCAAGGAATCAGCCCCAGCATTTT.